The 5 T cell receptor beta chains below come from one sample, sequenced in a study of spatial heterogeneity in lung cancer. Time point given: sample taken at primary tumor resection. General study results and limits: Expanded intratumoral alpha and beta TCR counts tracked tumor mutation counts.

Antigens for these TCRs are unknown. In TCRdb, the 5' RACE reads were re-called with MiXCR into one record per CDR3 protein. The profile shows 8,000 to 10,000 distinct CDR3 sequences, approximately 5.8% of them singletons. Sequencing was performed on lung tumor tissue, taken at surgery. The receptors stem from a male donor with early-stage non-small cell lung cancer.

This clonotype appeared many times. This beta chain is an unintended read in a library built for alpha chains; its size means little. The chain has TRBV29-1 and TRBJ2-3; 8 nucleotides agree with TRBD1. The germline gives CDR1 SQVTM, CDR2 ANQGSEA. The trim removed 6 bases at V and 3 bases at J, leaving 2 bases unmatched. This CDR3 comprises 12 residues. The CDR3 bases are TGCAGCGTGGACAGGGAAACAGATACGCAGTATTTT. Its protein is CSVDRETDTQYF.

This clonotype appeared many times. In a library made to pick up alpha chains, this beta chain is a stray read with a size that means little. J is TRBJ2-1 and V is TRBV12-3 or TRBV12-4, with 7 bases identical to TRBD2. Losses at the gene ends were 6 bases for V and 5 bases for J; bases not matched to a gene: 10. This CDR3 contains 15 residues. CDR3 nucleotide sequence: TGTGCCAGCAGCTTCGCTAGCGGAAGAAACAATGAGCAGTTCTTC. It encodes CASSFASGRNNEQFF.

On this clonotype: A clone one base away is much larger, so this may be a read error. Since it is a stray read in a library aimed at alpha chains, this beta chain has a size that is not meaningful. The V call is TRBV5-1, the J call TRBJ2-1; TRBD2 aligns across 14 bases. Germline trimming cut 7 bases from V and 9 bases from J; bases unmatched to any gene: 9. The CDR3 is 15 amino acids. In germline, CDR1 is SGHRS, CDR2 YFSETQ. CDR3 nucleotides: TGCGCCAGCGGCTCAAGACTAGCGGGAGGGCCTGAGCAGTTCTTC. Protein sequence: CASGSRLAGGPEQFF. Complete variable domain (other parts from reference TRBV5-1 and TRBJ2-1): KAGVTQTPRYLIKTRGQQVTLSCSPISGHRSVSWYQQTPGQGLQFLFEYFSETQRNKGNFPGRFSGRQFSNSRSEMNVSTLELGDSALYLCASGSRLAGGPEQFFGPGTRLTVL.

This clonotype was detected ten times or more. This beta chain lies outside the target of a library built for alpha chains; its clone size means little. The CDR3 loop is CASSPAVYNEQFF. In DNA form, the CDR3 reads TGTGCCAGCTCACCAGCGGTCTACAATGAGCAGTTCTTC. The V and J genes are TRBV18 and TRBJ2-1; D is unresolved. V was trimmed by 2 bases and J by 3 bases, leaving 5 bases between them. The CDR3 is made up of 13 amino acids. Germline V lookup: CDR1 KGHSH, CDR2 LQKENI.

This clonotype showed up many times. Because this beta chain is a stray read in a library intended to capture alpha chains, its abundance should not be given much weight. The J gene is TRBJ1-6, the V gene TRBV5-1; D is unclear. Trimming cost V 0 bases and J 3 bases, with 10 bases left between them. The CDR3 has 16 amino acids. CDR1 is SGHRS and CDR2 is YFSETQ in the germline V gene. CDR3 nucleotides: TGCGCCAGCAGCTTGGGGACCCTGAACTATAATTCACCCCTCCACTTT. Encoded protein: CASSLGTLNYNSPLHF.